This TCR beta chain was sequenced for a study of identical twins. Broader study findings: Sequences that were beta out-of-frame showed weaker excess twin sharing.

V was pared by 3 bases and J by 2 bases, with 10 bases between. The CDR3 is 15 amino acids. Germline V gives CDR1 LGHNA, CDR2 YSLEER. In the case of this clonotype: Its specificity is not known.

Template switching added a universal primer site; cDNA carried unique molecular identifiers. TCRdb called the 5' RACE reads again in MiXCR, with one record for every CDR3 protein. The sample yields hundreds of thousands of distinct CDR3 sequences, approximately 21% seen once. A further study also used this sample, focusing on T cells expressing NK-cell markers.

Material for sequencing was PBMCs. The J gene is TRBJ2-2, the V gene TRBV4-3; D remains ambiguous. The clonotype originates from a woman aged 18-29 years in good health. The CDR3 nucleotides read TGCGCCAGCAGCCAGCATGCGACTAACACCGGGGAGCTGTTTTTT. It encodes CASSQHATNTGELFF.